One and the same sample provided the 9 T cell receptor beta chains below, sequenced in a study of blood T cells in healthy people across ages. Through a sample-barcoded 5' primer and a J-beta primer mix, a second PCR was run for roughly 6 to 12 cycles. Via MiXCR, TCRdb re-called the 5' RACE reads, giving one row per CDR3 protein. Seen here are roughly 1,800,000 distinct CDR3 sequences, about 50% observed once, and the top ten hold less than 2.5%. The material sequenced was blood. The receptors were gathered from a woman aged 40 to 49 in good health.

This chain uses TRBV4-3 with TRBJ2-7; 8 bases match TRBD2. CDR1 is LGHNA, CDR2 YSLEER, per germline. V lost 6 bases to trimming and J lost 2 bases; unmatched junction nucleotides: 6. The CDR3 has 14 residues. The CDR3 spells CASRSHGGAYEQYF. For the CDR3, the DNA is TGCGCCAGCAGATCCCACGGGGGGGCCTACGAGCAGTACTTC.

This chain joins TRBV4-1 and TRBJ2-1, with a possible D match to TRBD2 (5 bases). The CDR3 length is 15 residues. The V gene's germline CDR1 is MGHRA and CDR2 YSYEKL. V lost 1 base and J 10 bases, leaving 17 bases between the germline ends. The CDR3 DNA reads as TGCGCCAGCAGCCAAGTGAGCGGCAGCTCCTACGAGCAGTTCTTC. Its protein is CASSQVSGSSYEQFF.

This clonotype appeared a few times. This chain links TRBV28 with TRBJ2-5; a possible D gene is TRBD2 (5 bases). Germline CDR1 MDHEN, CDR2 SYDVKM. Trimming took 6 bases from V and 3 from J, leaving 17 bases between them. This CDR3 is built from 15 residues. CDR3: CASSGRGEAEETQYF. The CDR3 coding sequence is TGTGCCAGCAGCGGCCGGGGAGAGGCGGAAGAGACCCAGTACTTC.

This clonotype was recorded only once. A read error may account for a junction end that differs from germline. The V and J genes are TRBV11-2 and TRBJ2-1, with D perhaps matching TRBD1 (6 bases). The germline V gene has CDR1 SGHAT and CDR2 FQNNGV. This CDR3 has 15 residues. The DNA of the CDR3 is TGTGCTAGCAGCTCGACCTTTGGACAGCTCAATGAGCAGTTCTTC. Translated: CASSSTFGQLNEQFF.

This clonotype was found a few times. The rearrangement uses TRBV6-2 or TRBV6-3 and TRBJ2-1; maybe TRBD2 (5 bases). Germline V gene sequence: CDR1 MNHEY, CDR2 SVGEGT. The CDR3 loop spans 16 amino acids. With 4 bases removed from V and 3 bases from J, the gap between germline ends came to 16 bases. The CDR3 protein is CASSFTRTRHYNEQFF. In nucleotides, the CDR3 is TGTGCCAGCAGTTTCACAAGGACTCGCCACTACAATGAGCAGTTCTTC.

As DNA, the CDR3 is TGTGCCAGCAGTTCGCCGAATACAGGGCTCTACGAGCAGTACTTC. It translates to CASSSPNTGLYEQYF. V gene TRBV28 combines with J gene TRBJ2-7, with a weak D call TRBD1 (6 bases). Deletions cut 4 bases from V and 3 bases from J, with 16 bases between. The CDR3 spans 15 residues. Germline values: CDR1 MDHEN, CDR2 SYDVKM.

CDR3 coding DNA: TGTGCCAGCAGCCACCGGGACAGGGGTGGCTACACCTTC. This codes for CASSHRDRGGYTF. The V gene is TRBV6-5, the J gene TRBJ1-2; 10 nucleotides agree with TRBD1. This CDR3 region has 13 residues. The J segment lost 7 bases and the V segment lost 6 bases, leaving 5 bases of the junction unmatched. Germline CDR1 is MNHEY and CDR2 is SVGAGI.

The CDR3 DNA reads as TGTGCCACCAGCAGAGACCAGACCCAGTACTTC. It encodes CATSRDQTQYF. V and J are TRBV15 and TRBJ2-5, with D unresolved. The CDR3 loop spans 11 amino acids. Per germline, CDR1 LNHNV and CDR2 YYDKDF (reference sequence). Trimming cost V 0 bases and J 6 bases, with 2 bases left between them. The full variable domain, its missing parts supplied by reference TRBV15 and TRBJ2-5, is DAMVIQNPRYQVTQFGKPVTLSCSQTLNHNVMYWYQQKSSQAPKLLFHYYDKDFNNEADTPDNFQSRRPNTSFCFLDIRSPGLGDTAMYLCATSRDQTQYFGPGTRLLVL.

The DNA for the CDR3 is TGCAGCGTTGAGGGGGTCGAGGAGTCCTACAATGAGCAGTTCTTC. It codes for CSVEGVEESYNEQFF. The V gene is TRBV29-1, the J gene TRBJ2-1; TRBD1 or TRBD2 may be the D gene (5 bases each). Trimming left V 3 bases short and J 1 base short, with 13 bases between. The V gene's germline CDR1 is SQVTM and CDR2 ANQGSEA. The CDR3 length is 15 residues.